Each of the 3 T cell receptor beta chains below was sequenced from the same sample in a study of blood T cells in healthy people across ages. Primed by a sample-barcoded 5' primer and a J-beta primer mix, a second PCR proceeded for about 7 to 12 cycles. MiXCR was run by TCRdb on the 5' RACE reads, yielding one entry per CDR3 protein. The sample shows hundreds of thousands of distinct CDR3 sequences, under 65% of them seen only once. The sequencing sample was made of blood. The receptors were sampled from a man aged 55 to 69 in good health.

This clonotype was found once. The chain combines TRBV20-1 with TRBJ1-2; D is possibly TRBD1 (5 bases). Trimming removed 5 bases from V and 12 bases from J, with 16 bases in between. CDR3 length: 11 amino acids. CDR1 and CDR2 (germline): DFQATT, SNEGSKA (reference sequence). CDR3 in amino acids: CSALPGPQNTF. In nucleotides, the CDR3 is TGCAGTGCTCTGCCGGGGCCCCAGAACACCTTC.

The gene calls are TRBV29-1 and TRBJ2-7; D unclear. CDR3 size: 11 residues. Germline V lookup: CDR1 SQVTM, CDR2 ANQGSEA. V lost 4 bases and J 5 bases, leaving 9 bases between the germline ends. Here the CDR3 DNA reads TGCAGCGTTGCGCCGGACCACGAGCAGTACTTC. It codes for CSVAPDHEQYF.

The rearrangement links TRBV7-6 to TRBJ2-3; weak D call: TRBD2 (6 bases). In germline, CDR1 is SGHVS, CDR2 FNYEAQ. The CDR3 extends over 14 amino acids. V was clipped by 1 base and J by 4 bases, with 9 bases between them. CDR3 region: CASSLGRRADTQYF. DNA for the CDR3: TGTGCCAGCAGCTTAGGTAGGAGGGCAGATACGCAGTATTTT.